These T cell receptor beta chains were read from a single sample in a study of control samples from healthy donors and cancer patients. Sequencing was performed with immunoSEQ multiplex PCR; in TCRdb, only in-frame clones are kept and a portion is missing. This sample carries over 100,000 clones, 70% to 90% of them seen once, and the ten largest clones take approximately 3.2%. Sequenced material: blood. The source of these receptors is a middle-aged man in good health. CDR3s include the opening cysteine and the closing phenylalanine or tryptophan. A D gene is named only where the DNA matches it firmly. Clone size is shown for a subset of rows, as once, few, many or a class of expanded clone.

D gene: -; clone size: -; V gene: TRBV6-2/TRBV6-3; J gene: TRBJ1-5; CDR3 protein: CASSPRDRGSNQPQHF; CDR3 DNA: TGTGCCAGCAGCCCTCGAGATAGGGGGAGCAATCAGCCCCAGCATTTT
D gene: TRBD1; clone size: -; V gene: TRBV10-3; J gene: TRBJ1-1; CDR3 protein: CATGTGMNTEAFF; CDR3 DNA: TGTGCCACGGGGACAGGGATGAACACTGAAGCTTTCTTT
D gene: -; clone size: -; V gene: TRBV5-1; J gene: TRBJ1-5; CDR3 protein: CASSSGQPGQPQHF; CDR3 DNA: TGCGCCAGCAGCTCCGGACAGCCGGGCCAGCCCCAGCATTTT
D gene: TRBD1; clone size: few; V gene: TRBV10-3; J gene: TRBJ1-4; CDR3 protein: CAIRSGTDNEKLFF; CDR3 DNA: TGTGCCATCAGGTCCGGGACAGACAATGAAAAACTGTTTTTT
D gene: TRBD2; clone size: -; V gene: TRBV6-1; J gene: TRBJ2-2; CDR3 protein: CASSGRLAGRANTGELFF; CDR3 DNA: TGTGCCAGCAGTGGCCGACTAGCGGGGCGGGCGAACACCGGGGAGCTGTTTTTT
D gene: -; clone size: -; V gene: TRBV7-9; J gene: TRBJ1-1; CDR3 protein: CASSLEGPFEAFF; CDR3 DNA: TGTGCCAGCAGCTTAGAAGGACCATTTGAAGCTTTCTTT
D gene: -; clone size: -; V gene: TRBV28; J gene: TRBJ1-1; CDR3 protein: CASSLLRSGSGTEAFF; CDR3 DNA: TGTGCCAGCAGTTTGTTACGGTCTGGATCGGGCACTGAAGCTTTCTTT
D gene: TRBD1; clone size: -; V gene: TRBV28; J gene: TRBJ2-7; CDR3 protein: CASSSSRTGHYEQYF; CDR3 DNA: TGTGCCAGCAGTTCCTCTAGGACAGGACACTACGAGCAGTACTTC
D gene: -; clone size: -; V gene: TRBV7-9; J gene: TRBJ1-1; CDR3 protein: CASSPPGPVNTEAFF; CDR3 DNA: TGTGCCAGCAGCCCCCCAGGGCCGGTGAACACTGAAGCTTTCTTT
D gene: TRBD1; clone size: -; V gene: TRBV5-1; J gene: TRBJ2-5; CDR3 protein: CASSRGTEQETQYF; CDR3 DNA: TGCGCCAGCAGCAGGGGGACAGAGCAAGAGACCCAGTACTTC
D gene: -; clone size: -; V gene: TRBV18; J gene: TRBJ2-1; CDR3 protein: CASSPGLNNEQFF; CDR3 DNA: TGTGCCAGCTCACCGGGACTGAACAATGAGCAGTTCTTC
D gene: TRBD1; clone size: once; V gene: TRBV2; J gene: TRBJ2-7; CDR3 protein: CASSNRGSTYEQYF; CDR3 DNA: TGTGCCAGCAGTAACAGGGGGTCGACCTACGAGCAGTACTTC
D gene: TRBD1; clone size: -; V gene: TRBV11-2; J gene: TRBJ2-1; CDR3 protein: CASSFITGGYNEQFF; CDR3 DNA: TGTGCCAGCAGCTTTATCACAGGGGGATACAATGAGCAGTTCTTC
D gene: TRBD1; clone size: -; V gene: TRBV5-6; J gene: TRBJ2-3; CDR3 protein: CASSETGVDTQYF; CDR3 DNA: TGTGCCAGCAGCGAAACAGGGGTAGATACGCAGTATTTT
D gene: -; clone size: -; V gene: TRBV6-6; J gene: TRBJ1-2; CDR3 protein: CASSRGGHRGANYGYTF; CDR3 DNA: TGTGCCAGCAGCCGAGGTGGCCATCGGGGCGCTAACTATGGCTACACCTTC
D gene: -; clone size: -; V gene: TRBV18; J gene: TRBJ1-3; CDR3 protein: CASSPLEGTPGNTIYF; CDR3 DNA: TGTGCCAGCTCACCATTGGAGGGGACCCCTGGAAACACCATATATTTT
D gene: -; clone size: -; V gene: TRBV2; J gene: TRBJ1-1; CDR3 protein: CASSQTAEAFF; CDR3 DNA: TGTGCCAGCAGTCAGACGGCTGAAGCTTTCTTT